A selection of T cell receptor beta chains follows, all from one sample in a study of low-dose radiotherapy and immunotherapy resistance in tumors. TCRdb passed the reads through MiXCR, listing each CDR3 protein once. The table lists approximately 91,000 distinct CDR3 sequences, more than 20% of them singletons, with 13% in the top ten. The material was PBMCs, obtained after low-dose radiotherapy plus immunotherapy. All receptors come from a female donor with ovarian cancer. The conserved cysteine and the conserved F or W are not part of the CDR3 here. The D gene is left open where the match is weak. Size is omitted from some rows. Given values are once, few, many or a class for expanded clones.

d_call,v_call,clone_size,cdr3_aa
.,TRBV4-1,many,ASRLGQSGGELF
.,TRBV6-2/TRBV6-3,many,ASRRRDDYNSPLH
.,TRBV20-1,many,SASLAANTEAF
.,TRBV9,many,ASSVEGPAGELF
.,TRBV19,many,ASSSPLAGTYNEQF
TRBD1,TRBV24-1,many,ATSDPSGTEQETQY
.,TRBV5-6,.,ASSNRVGNEQF
.,TRBV5-1,.,ASSLWDGDGELF
TRBD1,TRBV5-8,.,ASSRTGTNYGYT
.,TRBV6-1,once,ASREEGNLANTEAF
.,TRBV19,once,ASSIDPGSYEQY
TRBD1,TRBV24-1,.,ATSDPGTDEQY
.,TRBV6-1,many,ASSGRQAGAETQY
.,TRBV7-2,many,ASSLRSTASSYNEQF
.,TRBV29-1,medium-sized,GYPNYNEQF
TRBD1,TRBV5-1,many,ASSLTGGEKDGYT